This T cell receptor beta chain stems from a study of blood T cell repertoires in COVID-19. On the study more broadly: T cells, B-cell-depleted T cells, or PBMCs provided the cDNA or gDNA that served as material.

The method was immunoSEQ multiplex PCR; TCRdb's version includes in-frame clones alone and lacks a portion of them. The data contain nearly 55,000 clones, around 80% of them singletons. CDR1 is SGHRS and CDR2 is YFSETQ in the germline V gene. V shed 1 base, J shed 1 base, and the junction held 10 bases outside the gene matches. The CDR3 is 18 amino acids. This chain connects TRBV5-1 to TRBJ1-4, with 7 positions matching TRBD1. The sequenced material came from peripheral blood. This receptor was obtained from a human donor with active or convalescent COVID-19. The donor label of this sample is uncertain. Here the CDR3 reads CASSLTPGYRGTNEKLFF. CDR3 in DNA: TGCGCCAGCAGCTTGACCCCTGGCTACAGGGGAACTAATGAAAAACTGTTTTTT.